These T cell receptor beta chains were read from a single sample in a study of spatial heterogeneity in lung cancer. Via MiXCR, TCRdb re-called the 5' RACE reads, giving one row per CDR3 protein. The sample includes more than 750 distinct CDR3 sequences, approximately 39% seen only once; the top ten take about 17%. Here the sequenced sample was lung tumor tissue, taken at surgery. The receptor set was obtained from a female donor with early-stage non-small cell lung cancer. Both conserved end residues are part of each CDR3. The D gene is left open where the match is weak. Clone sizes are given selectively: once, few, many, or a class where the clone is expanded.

TGTGCCAGCAGCGTAGAGGACAGGGCCTACAATGAGCAGTTCTTC	CASSVEDRAYNEQFF	-	TRBV9	TRBJ2-1	TRBD1
TGTGCCAGCAGTTCCCCCCGGAGTGGGGCCAACGTCCTGACTTTC	CASSSPRSGANVLTF	-	TRBV6-5	TRBJ2-6	-
TGTGCCAGCAGCTCTCCTCGGGGCCTGAATGAGCAGTTCTTC	CASSSPRGLNEQFF	-	TRBV14	TRBJ2-1	-
TGTGCCAGCAGCGTATCCGGGACAGGGATTTCCTACAATGAGCAGTTCTTC	CASSVSGTGISYNEQFF	-	TRBV9	TRBJ2-1	TRBD1
TGTGCCATCAGTGAGGTCGGAGATACGCAGTATTTT	CAISEVGDTQYF	large	TRBV10-3	TRBJ2-3	-
TGCGCCAGCAGCCGACTACCAGGGGCTGGGGCCAACGTCCTGACTTTC	CASSRLPGAGANVLTF	medium-sized	TRBV5-1	TRBJ2-6	-
TGCGCCAGCAGTCAATCAAGGACAGGGCCGAACGAGCAGTACTTC	CASSQSRTGPNEQYF	large	TRBV23-1	TRBJ2-7	TRBD1
TGCGCCAGCCGTCCGTTCGGGGGAGATACGCAGTATTTT	CASRPFGGDTQYF	medium-sized	TRBV10-2	TRBJ2-3	-
TGTGCCAGCAGTTCCACAGGGTTGGGGAATCAGCCCCAGCATTTT	CASSSTGLGNQPQHF	large	TRBV6-5	TRBJ1-5	-
TGTGCCTGGAGCGCCGGGAATCTGAAGGGCTACGAGCAGTACTTC	CAWSAGNLKGYEQYF	large	TRBV30	TRBJ2-7	-
TGCGCCAGCAGCCTCAACACAGATACGCAGTATTTT	CASSLNTDTQYF	few	TRBV5-1	TRBJ2-3	-
TGTGCCACCAGTGATCTCCAGGGTAGTGAGCAGTTCTTC	CATSDLQGSEQFF	once	TRBV24-1	TRBJ2-1	-
TGTGCCAGTAGTACCCGCGCCCACCTTGGGGAGACCCAGTACTTC	CASSTRAHLGETQYF	-	TRBV19	TRBJ2-5	-
TGTGCCACACAGATCGGGGACTATGGTGATGAGCAGTTCTTC	CATQIGDYGDEQFF	few	TRBV24-1	TRBJ2-1	TRBD2
TGTGCCAGCAGTTTATGGCAGGGCCGAGACACCGGGGAGCTGTTTTTT	CASSLWQGRDTGELFF	-	TRBV28	TRBJ2-2	-
TGCGCCAGCAGCTCCTGGACAGGGTGGTCGGAGGTTGCTGAAGCTTTCTTT	CASSSWTGWSEVAEAFF	-	TRBV5-1	TRBJ1-1	TRBD1
TGTGCCAGCAGTGAATACGGGAGCCGCTCTGGAAACACCATATATTTT	CASSEYGSRSGNTIYF	-	TRBV25-1	TRBJ1-3	-
TGTGCCACCAGCCTTACAGGGACCTATCAGCCCCAGCATTTT	CATSLTGTYQPQHF	-	TRBV24-1	TRBJ1-5	-
TGTGCCAGCAGCCCAGGGTCCAACACAGATACGCAGTATTTT	CASSPGSNTDTQYF	large	TRBV5-4	TRBJ2-3	-
TGCAGTGCGCCGACAGCCACTCTCTCCTACGAGCAGTACTTC	CSAPTATLSYEQYF	-	TRBV20-1	TRBJ2-7	-
TGTGCCAGCAGCCCTGGGGACAGGTCTACGGTCAATGAGCAGTTCTTC	CASSPGDRSTVNEQFF	large	TRBV11-3	TRBJ2-1	TRBD1
TGTGCCAGCTCACCAGCTAGCGGGGGCCAAGAGACCCAGTACTTC	CASSPASGGQETQYF	large	TRBV18	TRBJ2-5	TRBD2
TGTGCCAGCAGCTCTCCCCCGGGACTAGCGGGGGGCCCCTACAATGAGCAGTTCTTC	CASSSPPGLAGGPYNEQFF	large	TRBV11-2	TRBJ2-1	TRBD2
TGTGCCAGCAGCCAGGCAGGGGGCGGGGGGCCCCAGCATTTT	CASSQAGGGGPQHF	medium-sized	TRBV4-2	TRBJ1-5	TRBD1
TGTGCCAGTAGTGGAGTGGGAGGCTCTGGGGCCAACGTCCTGACTTTC	CASSGVGGSGANVLTF	few	TRBV19	TRBJ2-6	-
TGTGCCAGCAGCCTGGGCACGTCTGGGGCCAACGTCCTGACTTTC	CASSLGTSGANVLTF	-	TRBV5-4	TRBJ2-6	-
TGTGCCAGCAGCCCTATGACCGAAACCGGGGAGCTGTTTTTT	CASSPMTETGELFF	-	TRBV7-9	TRBJ2-2	-
TGTGCCAGTGCCGGGACAGGCTCCTACGAGCAGTACTTC	CASAGTGSYEQYF	medium-sized	TRBV6-5	TRBJ2-7	TRBD1
TGTGCCAGCAGCTTGGAGACTAGCGGGAAGTTTTACGAGCAGTACTTC	CASSLETSGKFYEQYF	-	TRBV5-6	TRBJ2-7	TRBD2
TGTGCCACCAGCCCGCCACCCGACAGAAGCACAGATACGCAGTATTTT	CATSPPPDRSTDTQYF	-	TRBV24-1	TRBJ2-3	-
TGCGCCAGCAGTCCGGAAACCTACAATGAGCAGTTCTTC	CASSPETYNEQFF	medium-sized	TRBV10-2	TRBJ2-1	-
TGTGCCAGCACACTACAGGGGGCGCATTCACCCCTCCACTTT	CASTLQGAHSPLHF	large	TRBV28	TRBJ1-6	TRBD1
TGTGCCAGCAGCTTAGGAGTGGCGGGGGGGCCCCAGAAGACCCAGTACTTC	CASSLGVAGGPQKTQYF	large	TRBV7-2	TRBJ2-5	TRBD2
TGTGCCACCAGTGGCCTAGCGGGAGTGGCGTATGAGCAGTTCTTC	CATSGLAGVAYEQFF	few	TRBV24-1	TRBJ2-1	TRBD2
TGTGCCAGCAGTCCCTCCGGACAGGCCCGGACCCAGTACTTC	CASSPSGQARTQYF	-	TRBV6-5	TRBJ2-5	TRBD1
TGTGCCACCAGCGGCGGGAGGGCTAATGAAAAACTGTTTTTT	CATSGGRANEKLFF	medium-sized	TRBV15	TRBJ1-4	-
TGTGCCAGCTCACCGGGGGATGGCTACACCTTC	CASSPGDGYTF	-	TRBV18	TRBJ1-2	-
TGCGCCAGCAGCTTACAAGCGGGGGGTAGCACAGATACGCAGTATTTT	CASSLQAGGSTDTQYF	few	TRBV5-1	TRBJ2-3	TRBD2
TGTGCCAGCAGCTTAGTCCGCGACTTTGTAGTCACCGGGGAGCTGTTTTTT	CASSLVRDFVVTGELFF	medium-sized	TRBV7-4	TRBJ2-2	-
TGTGCCAGCAGTGACGGGACTAGCAATGAGCAGTTCTTC	CASSDGTSNEQFF	large	TRBV2	TRBJ2-1	TRBD2